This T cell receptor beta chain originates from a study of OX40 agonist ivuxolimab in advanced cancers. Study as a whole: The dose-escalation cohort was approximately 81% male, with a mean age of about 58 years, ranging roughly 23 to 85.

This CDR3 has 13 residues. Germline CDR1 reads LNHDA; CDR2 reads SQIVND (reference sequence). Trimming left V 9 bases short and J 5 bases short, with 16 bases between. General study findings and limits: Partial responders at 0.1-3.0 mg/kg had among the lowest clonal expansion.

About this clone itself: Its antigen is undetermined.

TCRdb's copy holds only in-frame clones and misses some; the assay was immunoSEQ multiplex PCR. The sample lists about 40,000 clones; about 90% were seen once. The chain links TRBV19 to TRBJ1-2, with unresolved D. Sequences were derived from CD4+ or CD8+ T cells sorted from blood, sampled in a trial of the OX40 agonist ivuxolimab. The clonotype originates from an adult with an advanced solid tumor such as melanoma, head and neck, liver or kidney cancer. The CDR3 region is CASWVGSGYGYTF. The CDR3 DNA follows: TGTGCCAGCTGGGTGGGGAGCGGGTATGGCTACACCTTC.